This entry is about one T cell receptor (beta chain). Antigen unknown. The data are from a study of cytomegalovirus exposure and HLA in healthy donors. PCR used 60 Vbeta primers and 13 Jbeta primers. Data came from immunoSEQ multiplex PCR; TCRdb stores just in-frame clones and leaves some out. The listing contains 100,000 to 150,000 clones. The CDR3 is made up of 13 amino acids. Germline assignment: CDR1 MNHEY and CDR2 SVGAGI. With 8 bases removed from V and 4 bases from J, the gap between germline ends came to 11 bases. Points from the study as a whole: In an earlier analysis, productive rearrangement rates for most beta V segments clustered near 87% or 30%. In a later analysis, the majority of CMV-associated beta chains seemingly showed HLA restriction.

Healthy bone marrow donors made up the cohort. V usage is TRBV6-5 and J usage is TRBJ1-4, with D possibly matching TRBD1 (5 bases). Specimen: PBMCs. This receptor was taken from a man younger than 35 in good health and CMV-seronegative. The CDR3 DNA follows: TGTGCCAGCGGCGAGACAGTTAATGAAAAACTGTTTTTT. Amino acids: CASGETVNEKLFF.